This is a list of T cell receptor beta chains from one sample in a study of T cell repertoires in cytomegalovirus infection. TCRdb redid the calling of the reads with MiXCR, one entry per CDR3 protein. The sample lists 200,000 to 300,000 distinct CDR3 sequences; approximately 9% were seen once. Sequencing used PBMCs. The source is a human donor in good health (CMV status not recorded). Some clones in this sample may be carry-over from other donors' samples. Each CDR3 is given with its conserved first and last residue. A D gene is named only where the DNA matches it firmly. Some rows have no size entry. The others give once, few or many, or a class for an expanded clone.

TRBD2	-	TRBJ2-1	TRBV2	TGTGCCAGCACCGACAGCGGGGGGGCCTACAATGAGCAGTTCTTC	CASTDSGGAYNEQFF
-	-	TRBJ2-2	TRBV5-1	TGCGCCAGCAGCTTGGAAGGACCGAACACCGGGGAGCTGTTTTTT	CASSLEGPNTGELFF
-	-	TRBJ2-3	TRBV6-2/TRBV6-3	TGTGCCAGCGGAAACCTTTCTCGGTCGTATTTT	CASGNLSRSYF
-	few	TRBJ2-6	TRBV20-1	TGCAGTGCTCTAACCTCTGGGGCCAACGTCCTGACTTTC	CSALTSGANVLTF
-	few	TRBJ2-2	TRBV19	TGTGCCAGTAACCCCCGAGGGGATGCCGGGGAGCTGTTTTTT	CASNPRGDAGELFF
TRBD2	few	TRBJ2-3	TRBV7-9	TGTGCCAGTGCCCCGGGACTAGCGGGAAGAGATACGCAGTATTTT	CASAPGLAGRDTQYF
-	-	TRBJ1-1	TRBV7-9	TGTGCCAGCAGCCCCCCTTCCCCCGGGGGATCAGGTGAAGCTTTCTTT	CASSPPSPGGSGEAFF
TRBD2	-	TRBJ2-5	TRBV19	TGTGCCAGTAGGATACGACTAGCGGGCGAACAAGAGACCCAGTACTTC	CASRIRLAGEQETQYF
-	many	TRBJ2-1	TRBV7-2	TGTGCCAGCAGCCCCGCCGGGAGCTCCTACAATGAGCAGTTCTTC	CASSPAGSSYNEQFF
TRBD1	many	TRBJ1-1	TRBV7-2	TGTGCCAGCAGCTTAGCGCGGGACAGATGGACTGAAGCTTTCTTT	CASSLARDRWTEAFF
-	-	TRBJ2-6	TRBV5-1	TGCGCCAGCAGCTTTTCAGGGGCGGCTGGGGCCAACGTCCTGACTTTC	CASSFSGAAGANVLTF
-	many	TRBJ2-1	TRBV29-1	TGCAGCGCTTCCAGACTAGTCACCGACCAGCAGTTCTTC	CSASRLVTDQQFF
-	many	TRBJ2-6	TRBV7-9	TGTGCCAGCAGCTTCCCAGAGACTGGGGCCAACGTCCTGACTTTC	CASSFPETGANVLTF
TRBD2	few	TRBJ2-1	TRBV6-1	TGTGCCAGCAGTCAGCGGGAGGGCCCCTATGAGCAGTTCTTC	CASSQREGPYEQFF
TRBD1	many	TRBJ1-4	TRBV19	TGTGCCAGTACCAGGGGACAGCTTAATGAAAAACTGTTTTTT	CASTRGQLNEKLFF
-	many	TRBJ1-3	TRBV7-2	TGTGCCAGCAGCCTAGAACCGGGAGGCTCTGGAAACACCATATATTTT	CASSLEPGGSGNTIYF
TRBD1	many	TRBJ2-7	TRBV7-2	TGTGCCAGCAGCTCCTGGGGGACAGGGGTCTACGAGCAGTACTTC	CASSSWGTGVYEQYF
-	many	TRBJ2-1	TRBV20-1	TGCAGTGCTATATTACTTCCGAATGAGCAGTTCTTC	CSAILLPNEQFF
-	many	TRBJ2-1	TRBV24-1	TGTGCCACCAGTGATCCCGGGACAAATTCTTACAATGAGCAGTTCTTC	CATSDPGTNSYNEQFF
-	many	TRBJ1-3	TRBV7-2	TGTGCCAGCAGCTTAGGCACTCCCGGAAACACCATATATTTT	CASSLGTPGNTIYF
-	many	TRBJ1-5	TRBV9	TGTGCCAGCAGCGTAGGGAGTGAATCTAGCAATCAGCCCCAGCATTTT	CASSVGSESSNQPQHF
TRBD1	many	TRBJ1-4	TRBV7-8	TGTGCCAGCAGCTCAGGACAGGTCCGAACTAATGAAAAACTGTTTTTT	CASSSGQVRTNEKLFF
-	many	TRBJ2-7	TRBV7-2	TGTGCCAGCAGCTCCCAAGTAGGGCAGGGCTCCTACGAGCAGTACTTC	CASSSQVGQGSYEQYF
-	few	TRBJ1-2	TRBV30	TGTGCCTGGAGTCGTGGGTATGGCTACACCTTC	CAWSRGYGYTF
-	-	TRBJ1-1	TRBV5-3	TGTGCCAGCAGCTTGGATGTACAGCCGAACACTGAAGCTTTCTTT	CASSLDVQPNTEAFF
TRBD1	many	TRBJ1-6	TRBV28	TGTGCCAGCAGTATCACAGCCGGGACAGGGGGTTCACCCCTCCACTTT	CASSITAGTGGSPLHF
TRBD2	many	TRBJ2-1	TRBV28	TGTGCCAGCAACCTGTCGGGGGGCTACAATGAGCAGTTCTTC	CASNLSGGYNEQFF
-	-	TRBJ1-5	TRBV19	TGTGCCAGTAAGCCAGGGGTGGTTCAGCCCCAGCATTTT	CASKPGVVQPQHF
-	many	TRBJ1-2	TRBV7-2	TGTGCCAGCAGCTTAAAGCAGGGGATCGGCTACACCTTC	CASSLKQGIGYTF
-	-	TRBJ1-1	TRBV7-8	TGTGCCAGCACCCTCTCAGTGGGGAGAGGCCGAGGCACTGAAGCTTTCTTT	CASTLSVGRGRGTEAFF
-	many	TRBJ2-1	TRBV4-1	TGCGCCAGCAGCCAAGGTAACATTTACCATGAGCAGTTCTTC	CASSQGNIYHEQFF
TRBD1	many	TRBJ2-1	TRBV7-9	TGTGCCAGCATCTCCGGGACAGGGACCTACAATGAGCAGTTCTTC	CASISGTGTYNEQFF
-	few	TRBJ2-5	TRBV15	TGTGCCACCAGCAGAGATCTGGGGGCGAGGGAGACCCAGTACTTC	CATSRDLGARETQYF
TRBD1	few	TRBJ2-5	TRBV12-3/TRBV12-4	TGTGCCAGCAGCCTACGGACAGGGGGTTGGGAGACCCAGTACTTC	CASSLRTGGWETQYF
TRBD2	-	TRBJ2-1	TRBV20-1	TGCAGTGAGTCTAGCGGGAGGGCCAGAGAGCAGTTCTTC	CSESSGRAREQFF
TRBD1	many	TRBJ1-4	TRBV12-3/TRBV12-4	TGTGCCAGCAGTCCTCAGGGGGCAACTAATGAAAAACTGTTTTTT	CASSPQGATNEKLFF
-	many	TRBJ1-2	TRBV7-2	TGTGCCAGCAGCCGGGACGGGGGCTACACCTTC	CASSRDGGYTF
-	-	TRBJ1-5	TRBV20-1	TGCAGTGCTAAGGACATTCCAAATCAGCCCCAGCATTTT	CSAKDIPNQPQHF
-	-	TRBJ1-6	TRBV5-6	TGTGCCAGCAGCTTTTCGGGTAGTGGTTCACCCCTCCACTTT	CASSFSGSGSPLHF
-	few	TRBJ1-2	TRBV13	TGTGCCAGCATCAAATATACCGGGACAACCAACTATGGCTACACCTTC	CASIKYTGTTNYGYTF
-	many	TRBJ1-3	TRBV7-2	TGTGCCAGCAGCTCAGAGGGGGGGACTGGAAACACCATATATTTT	CASSSEGGTGNTIYF
-	many	TRBJ2-7	TRBV7-6	TGTGCCAGCAGCTTAGTCCCGAAAGGCGACGAGCAGTACTTC	CASSLVPKGDEQYF
-	few	TRBJ1-1	TRBV7-9	TGTGCCAGCAGCCCCGAACTACCCACTGAAGCTTTCTTT	CASSPELPTEAFF
TRBD2	many	TRBJ2-7	TRBV5-1	TGCGCCAGCAGCTTGGGACTAGCGGGAATCGACGAGCAGTACTTC	CASSLGLAGIDEQYF
-	many	TRBJ1-1	TRBV7-2	TGTGCCAGCAGCTTGACGGGGACAAGCACTGAAGCTTTCTTT	CASSLTGTSTEAFF
-	many	TRBJ2-1	TRBV10-3	TGTGCCATCAAAGGGGACTCCTACAATGAGCAGTTCTTC	CAIKGDSYNEQFF